The present TCR beta chain was sequenced within a study of T cell clonotyping in hematopoietic cell transplantation. Study results and limitations: Recipient TCR diversity dropped after transplant; expanded clonotypes rose from day 30 to 180. At the given depth, recipient repertoires were over 95% de novo clonotypes. Graft donor and pretransplant recipient Inverse Simpson Index values predicted broader posttransplant TCR diversity.

Sequenced by immunoSEQ multiplex PCR; TCRdb stores in-frame clones only, minus some. The sample lists under 4,500 clones, approximately 94% seen once, with roughly 5.2% in the top ten. About this clone itself: No antigen is known for it.

Trimming removed 2 bases from V and 8 bases from J, with 12 bases in between. The germline V gene has CDR1 KGHSH and CDR2 LQKENI. The CDR3 runs 14 residues. Recipient blood drawn about 28 days pretransplant and days 30, 100, 180 after. Material: peripheral blood mononuclear cells, obtained 30 days after allogeneic stem cell transplant. V is TRBV18 and J is TRBJ1-4; possibly TRBD1 for D (5 bases). The clonotype originates from a male patient aged 70 to 80 who had an allogeneic stem cell transplant from an unrelated donor, so T cells may come from the graft donor. Some clones in this sample may be carry-over from other donors' samples. CDR3 amino acids: CASSPFWTLEKLFF. The CDR3, as DNA: TGTGCCAGCTCACCATTCTGGACACTAGAAAAACTGTTTTTT.